This TCR beta chain derives from a study of OX40 agonist ivuxolimab in advanced cancers. CDR3 length: 12 amino acids. With 3 bases removed from V and 12 bases from J, the gap between germline ends came to 14 bases. CDR1 MGHRA and CDR2 YSYEKL come from the germline V gene. This clone was seen a handful of times. Sequencing used immunoSEQ multiplex PCR; TCRdb keeps in-frame clones, though not all of them. The data show 55,000 to 75,000 clones, with approximately 91% seen just once and 3% to 4% held by the top ten. The rearrangement links TRBV4-1 to TRBJ1-2; TRBD1 might be the D (5 bases). The clonotype originates from an adult with an advanced solid tumor such as melanoma, head and neck, liver or kidney cancer. Sequencing used CD4+ or CD8+ T cells sorted from blood, obtained in a trial of the OX40 agonist ivuxolimab. CDR3 DNA: TGCGCCAGCAGCCACCTAGACAGCGGCCACACCTTC. This encodes CASSHLDSGHTF.